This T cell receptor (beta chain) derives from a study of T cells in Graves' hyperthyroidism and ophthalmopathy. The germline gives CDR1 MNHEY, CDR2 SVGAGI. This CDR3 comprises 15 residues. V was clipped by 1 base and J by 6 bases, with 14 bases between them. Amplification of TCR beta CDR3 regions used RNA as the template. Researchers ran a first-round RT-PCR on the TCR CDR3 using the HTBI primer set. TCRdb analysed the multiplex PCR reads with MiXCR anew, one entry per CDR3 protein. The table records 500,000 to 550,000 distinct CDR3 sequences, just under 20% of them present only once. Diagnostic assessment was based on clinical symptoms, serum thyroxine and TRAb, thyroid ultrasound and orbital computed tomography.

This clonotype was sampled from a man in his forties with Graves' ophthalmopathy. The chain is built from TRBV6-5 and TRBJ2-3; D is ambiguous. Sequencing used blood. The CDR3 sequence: CASSYLGGVSDTQYF. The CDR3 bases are TGTGCCAGCAGTTACTTGGGTGGGGTCTCTGATACGCAGTATTTT.